This T cell receptor (beta chain) was profiled in a study of tissue T cells after allogeneic stem cell transplantation. Study-wide points: Few T cell clones were shared across patients, but motif clusters showed tissue-specific shared signatures.

CDR3 sequences, V/J genes, frequencies and template counts came from survey-depth TCRbeta sequencing. Here immunoSEQ multiplex PCR was the method, and the copy in TCRdb shows in-frame clones only, minus some. The top ten clones hold 7% to 8.5% of a sample with some 8,000 clones, 40% to 60% of them seen once. Worth noting for this clone: The antigen remains undetermined. Germline and genes: mouse. The CDR3 end falls 1 residue outside the read, so it is completed with the germline J gene.

The CDR3 length is 13 residues. The germline gives CDR1 NSHNY, CDR2 SYGAGN. Germline trimming cut 7 bases from V and 0 bases from J; bases unmatched to any gene: 2. Time point described: mouse harvest day 7 after allogeneic transplant. The graft held 10^6 splenic CD5+ T cells and 10^7 T-cell-depleted bone marrow cells. Tissues came from B6→BALB/c major-mismatch GVHD mice at day 7 or 14. The sequenced material came from gut tissue. This chain connects TRBV13-1 to TRBJ2-7; TRBD1 matches 9 bases. This receptor was identified in a female BALB/c mouse given C57BL/6 T cells with graft-versus-host disease after an allogeneic hematopoietic cell transplant. The sequenced CDR3 bases are TGTGCCAGCGGGGGACAGGGCTCCTATGAACAGTAC. Residues: CASGGQGSYEQY. The entire CDR3 protein is CASGGQGSYEQYF.